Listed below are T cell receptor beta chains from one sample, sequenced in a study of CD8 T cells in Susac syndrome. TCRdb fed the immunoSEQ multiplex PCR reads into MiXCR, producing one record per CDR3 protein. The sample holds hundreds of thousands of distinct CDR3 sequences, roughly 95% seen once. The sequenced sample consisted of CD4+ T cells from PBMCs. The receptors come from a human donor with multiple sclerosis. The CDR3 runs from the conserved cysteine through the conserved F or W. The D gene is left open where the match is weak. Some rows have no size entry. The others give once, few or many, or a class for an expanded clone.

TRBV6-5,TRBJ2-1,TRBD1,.,TGTGCCAGCAGTTCCGTAACCGGGACAGGCATCAATGAGCAGTTCTTC,CASSSVTGTGINEQFF
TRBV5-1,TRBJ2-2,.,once,TGCGCCAGCAGGCTCTCGAGGGGCGTAACTGACGGGGAGCTGTTTTTT,CASRLSRGVTDGELFF
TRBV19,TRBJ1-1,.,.,TGTGCCAGTAGTATGAGGGAGGGGAACACTGAAGCTTTCTTT,CASSMREGNTEAFF
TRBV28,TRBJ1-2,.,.,TGTGCCAGCAGTTTGGGGTGGGGCTACACCTTC,CASSLGWGYTF
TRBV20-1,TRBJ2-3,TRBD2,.,TGCAGTGCTAGGGGGGCTAGCGGGGATCGGGATACGCAGTATTTT,CSARGASGDRDTQYF
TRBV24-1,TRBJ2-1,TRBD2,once,TGTGCCACCAGTGACGCCGCGGGGGGGACCTACAATGAGCAGTTCTTC,CATSDAAGGTYNEQFF
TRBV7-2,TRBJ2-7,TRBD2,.,TGTGCCAGCAGCTTGGCAGCTAGTGGCGGGGGGCATGAGCAGTACTTC,CASSLAASGGGHEQYF
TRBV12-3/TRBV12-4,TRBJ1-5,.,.,TGTGCCAGCAGTTTGAGTGGGGGGCAGCCCCAGCATTTT,CASSLSGGQPQHF
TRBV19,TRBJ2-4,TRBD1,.,TGTGCCAGTAGTATGGACAGGTCGTCGGTCATTCAGTACTTC,CASSMDRSSVIQYF
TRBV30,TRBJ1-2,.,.,TGTGCCTGGAGTGTAAGAGGGTTTGGCTACACCTTC,CAWSVRGFGYTF
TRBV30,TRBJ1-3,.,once,TGTGCCGGGATGAGCTCTGGAAACACCATATATTTT,CAGMSSGNTIYF
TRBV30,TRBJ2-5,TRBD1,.,TGTGCCTGGAGTTTTAGGACAGGGTACCACCAAGAGACCCAGTACTTC,CAWSFRTGYHQETQYF
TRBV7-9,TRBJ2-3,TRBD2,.,TGTGCCAGCAGCTCTCCTAGGACTAGCGGGGGTGCTAGCACAGATACGCAGTATTTT,CASSSPRTSGGASTDTQYF
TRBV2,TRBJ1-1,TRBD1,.,TGTGCCGGGGACACAGGGGTTATGAACACTGAAGCTTTCTTT,CAGDTGVMNTEAFF
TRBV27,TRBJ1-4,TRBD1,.,TGTGCCAGCGGGTCCCAGGGGGACGGGGGGGAAAAACTGTTTTTT,CASGSQGDGGEKLFF
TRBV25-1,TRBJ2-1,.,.,TGTGCCAGCAATCAGCGGGGCAGGGGGGTCGATGAGCAGTTCTTC,CASNQRGRGVDEQFF
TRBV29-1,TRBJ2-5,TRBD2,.,TGCAGCGTAACAGGGTCCAGCGGGAGCCAAGAGACCCAGTACTTC,CSVTGSSGSQETQYF
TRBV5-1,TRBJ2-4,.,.,TGCGCCAGCAGCTTGGCAGGGGCGGCCAAAAACATTCAGTACTTC,CASSLAGAAKNIQYF
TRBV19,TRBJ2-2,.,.,TGTGCCAGTACCAACAGGGACGGCGGGGAGCTGTTTTTT,CASTNRDGGELFF
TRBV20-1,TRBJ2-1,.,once,TGCAGTGCTAGAATTCCCACCCTCGGGTCGTCGGATGAGCAGTTCTTC,CSARIPTLGSSDEQFF
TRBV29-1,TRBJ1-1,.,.,TGCAGCGCCGAAGGGGCGGATATGAACACTGAAGCTTTCTTT,CSAEGADMNTEAFF
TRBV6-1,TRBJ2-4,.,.,TGTGCCAGCATAAGGGAGTGGAATCTAGCCAAAAACATTCAGTACTTC,CASIREWNLAKNIQYF
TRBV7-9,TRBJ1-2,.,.,TGTGCCAGCAGCTCCCGGACTCACTATGGCTACACCTTC,CASSSRTHYGYTF
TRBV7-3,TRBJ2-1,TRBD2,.,TGTGCCAGCAGCTTCGGCGGGAGTGCCCGAGGTGAGCAGTTCTTC,CASSFGGSARGEQFF
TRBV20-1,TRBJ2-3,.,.,TGCAGTGCTAAGCCCGACGGAGTAATTGGCGCAGATACGCAGTATTTT,CSAKPDGVIGADTQYF
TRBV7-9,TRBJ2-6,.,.,TGTGACGTAGTCACCTCTGGGGCCAACGTCCTGACTTTC,CDVVTSGANVLTF
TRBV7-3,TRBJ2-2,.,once,TGTGCCAGCAGCCGCACGGGCTCGAACACCGGGGAGCTGTTTTTT,CASSRTGSNTGELFF
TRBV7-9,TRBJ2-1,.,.,TGTGCCAGCAGGGTTCCACAGTCGGTCAATGAGAAGTTCTTC,CASRVPQSVNEKFF